The T cell receptor (beta chain) under discussion was sequenced for a study of regulatory T cells in long-lasting Graves disease. TCR beta libraries were built with iRepertoire HTBI primers and Arm-PCR of CDR3 regions. TCRdb processed the multiplex PCR reads anew with MiXCR; each CDR3 protein has one entry. The sample yields over 500,000 distinct CDR3 sequences, about 15% seen once. There are many counts of this clonotype. This sample's time point: newly diagnosed GD, antithyroid drugs for less than 3 months. RNA from PBMCs was the source of the TCR library. V lost 6 bases to trimming and J lost 4 bases, with 13 bases between them. This CDR3 is 14 amino acids long. This sample was shared with a second study, whose subject was T cells in Graves' hyperthyroidism and ophthalmopathy. This second study notes: When the TCR CDR3 underwent first-round RT-PCR, the HTBI primer set was used.

The sequences come from peripheral blood mononuclear cells (PBMCs), collected at new diagnosis, from a patient treated with antithyroid drugs. The chain employs TRBV12-3 or TRBV12-4 and TRBJ1-5; weak D call: TRBD1 (6 bases). The TCR was taken from a man aged 18-30 years with Graves disease. The CDR3 spells CASSFGGQNQPQHF. The CDR3 coding sequence is TGTGCCAGCAGCTTTGGGGGGCAAAATCAGCCCCAGCATTTT.